Described below is a single T cell receptor beta chain sequence and its context. This specimen belongs to a study of blood T cell repertoires in COVID-19. Overall study: The cDNA or gDNA used as material had been derived from T cells, B-cell-depleted T cells, or PBMCs.

In the original workflow: Amplification with reference gene primers provided the estimates of nucleated cell counts. This table comes from immunoSEQ multiplex PCR, and its TCRdb copy is limited to in-frame clones, with some not included. V and J calls and clone size come straight from that table; D and trimming were deduced from the DNA. The sample contains 80,000 to 95,000 clones, approximately 83% of which appear only once. The receptor's source is a woman of 80 years or more with active or convalescent COVID-19. The sample comprised peripheral blood.

The CDR3 nucleotides read TGTGCCAGCTCACCACCGGTACACACAGATACGCAGTATTTT. Translating gives CASSPPVHTDTQYF. The chain has TRBV18 and TRBJ2-3; D uncertain. The V gene's germline CDR1 is KGHSH and CDR2 LQKENI. The CDR3 is 14 amino acids. V lost 0 bases and J lost 2, with 6 bases in between. Full variable domain (rest looked up from reference TRBV18 and TRBJ2-3): NAGVMQNPRHLVRRRGQEARLRCSPMKGHSHVYWYRQLPEEGLKFMVYLQKENIIDESGMPKERFSAEFPKEGPSILRIQQVVRGDSAAYFCASSPPVHTDTQYFGPGTRLTVL.